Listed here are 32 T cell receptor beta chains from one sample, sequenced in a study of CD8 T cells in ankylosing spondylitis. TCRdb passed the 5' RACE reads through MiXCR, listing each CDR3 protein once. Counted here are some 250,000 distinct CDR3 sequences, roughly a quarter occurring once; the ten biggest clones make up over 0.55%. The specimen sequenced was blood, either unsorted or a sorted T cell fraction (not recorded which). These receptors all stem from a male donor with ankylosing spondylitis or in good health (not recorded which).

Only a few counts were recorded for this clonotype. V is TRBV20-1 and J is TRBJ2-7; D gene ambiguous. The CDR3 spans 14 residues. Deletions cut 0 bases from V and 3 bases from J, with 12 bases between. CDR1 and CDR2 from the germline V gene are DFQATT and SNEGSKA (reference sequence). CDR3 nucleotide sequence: TGCAGTGCTAGAGATCTCTGGTCCCACTACGAGCAGTACTTC. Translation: CSARDLWSHYEQYF.

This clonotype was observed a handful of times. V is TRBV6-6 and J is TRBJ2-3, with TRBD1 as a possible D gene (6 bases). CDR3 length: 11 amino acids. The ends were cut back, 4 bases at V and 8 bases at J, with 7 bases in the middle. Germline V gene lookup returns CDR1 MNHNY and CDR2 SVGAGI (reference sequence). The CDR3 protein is CASSFRGTQYF. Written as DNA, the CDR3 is TGTGCCAGCAGTTTCAGGGGTACGCAGTATTTT.

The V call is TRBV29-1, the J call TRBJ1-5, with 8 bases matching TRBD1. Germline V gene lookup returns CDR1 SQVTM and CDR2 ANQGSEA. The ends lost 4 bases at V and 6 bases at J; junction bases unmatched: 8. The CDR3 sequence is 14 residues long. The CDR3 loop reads CSVAFGQGRQPQHF. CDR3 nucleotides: TGCAGCGTTGCATTCGGACAGGGCCGTCAGCCCCAGCATTTT.

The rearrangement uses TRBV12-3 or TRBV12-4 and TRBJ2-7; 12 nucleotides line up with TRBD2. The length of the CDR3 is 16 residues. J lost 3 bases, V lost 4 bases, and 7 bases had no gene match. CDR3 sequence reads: CASSSSRTSGDYEQYF. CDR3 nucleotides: TGTGCCAGCAGTTCCTCCCGGACTAGCGGGGACTACGAGCAGTACTTC.

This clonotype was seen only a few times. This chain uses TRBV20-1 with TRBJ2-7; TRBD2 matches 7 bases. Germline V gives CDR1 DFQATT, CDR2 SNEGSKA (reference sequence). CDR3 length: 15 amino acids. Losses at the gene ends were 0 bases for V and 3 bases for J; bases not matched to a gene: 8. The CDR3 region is CSARERTSRYYEQYF. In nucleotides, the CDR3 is TGCAGTGCTAGAGAACGGACTAGTAGGTACTACGAGCAGTACTTC.

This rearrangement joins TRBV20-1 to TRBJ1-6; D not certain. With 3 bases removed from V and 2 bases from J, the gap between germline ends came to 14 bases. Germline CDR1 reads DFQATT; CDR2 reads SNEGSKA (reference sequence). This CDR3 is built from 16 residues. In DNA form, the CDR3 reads TGCAGTGCTAGGTCGGGCAGGTTAACCTATAATTCACCCCTCCACTTT. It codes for CSARSGRLTYNSPLHF.

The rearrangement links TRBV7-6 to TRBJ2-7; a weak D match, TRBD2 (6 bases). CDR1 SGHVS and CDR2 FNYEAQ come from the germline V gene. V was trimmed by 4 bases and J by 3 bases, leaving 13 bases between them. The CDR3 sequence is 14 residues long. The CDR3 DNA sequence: TGTGCCAGCAGCTACCAGAAGGGAGGCTACGAGCAGTACTTC. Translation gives CASSYQKGGYEQYF.

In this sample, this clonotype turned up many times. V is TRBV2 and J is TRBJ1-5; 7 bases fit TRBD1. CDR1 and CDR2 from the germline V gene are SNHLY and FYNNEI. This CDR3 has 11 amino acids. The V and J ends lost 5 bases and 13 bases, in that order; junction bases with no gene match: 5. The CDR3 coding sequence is TGTGCCAGCAGTCGAGGGGGACAGCAGCATTTT. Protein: CASSRGGQQHF.

The CDR3 DNA is TGTGCCAGCAGCTCCACCCCCGGGCGCGGGGAGACCCAGTACTTC. This gives the protein CASSSTPGRGETQYF. This chain uses TRBV7-2 with TRBJ2-5; D is perhaps TRBD2 (5 bases). This CDR3 contains 15 residues. V shed 4 bases and J shed 5 bases, with 17 bases lying between them. Germline V gene lookup returns CDR1 SGHTA and CDR2 FQGNSA.

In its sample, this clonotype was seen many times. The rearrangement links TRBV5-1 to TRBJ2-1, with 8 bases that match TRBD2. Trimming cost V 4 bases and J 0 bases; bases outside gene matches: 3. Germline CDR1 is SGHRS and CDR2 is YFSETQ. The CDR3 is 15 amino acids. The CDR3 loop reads CASSGGTSSYNEQFF. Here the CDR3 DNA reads TGCGCCAGCAGCGGCGGGACTAGCTCCTACAATGAGCAGTTCTTC.

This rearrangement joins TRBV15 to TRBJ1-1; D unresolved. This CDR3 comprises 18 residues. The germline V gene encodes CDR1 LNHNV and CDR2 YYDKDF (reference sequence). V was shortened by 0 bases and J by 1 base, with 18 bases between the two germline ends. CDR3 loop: CATSRDLLGRAGNTEAFF. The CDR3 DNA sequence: TGTGCCACCAGCAGAGATCTCTTGGGGAGGGCCGGGAACACTGAAGCTTTCTTT.

The CDR3 DNA is TGCAGCGTTGGGCGGGGGCGGGAGACCCAGTACTTC. This encodes CSVGRGRETQYF. This chain uses TRBV29-1 with TRBJ2-5; tentative D call: TRBD2 (7 bases). Trimming pared 4 bases from V and 5 bases from J, leaving 11 bases between. The CDR3 consists of 12 residues. Germline CDR1 SQVTM, CDR2 ANQGSEA.

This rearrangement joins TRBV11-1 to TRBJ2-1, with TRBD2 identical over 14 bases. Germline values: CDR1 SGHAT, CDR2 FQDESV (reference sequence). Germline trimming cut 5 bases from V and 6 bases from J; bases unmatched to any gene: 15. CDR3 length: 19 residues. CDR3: CASSPHRLAGGGGANEQFF. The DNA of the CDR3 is TGTGCCAGCAGCCCGCACCGACTAGCGGGGGGGGGTGGGGCCAATGAGCAGTTCTTC. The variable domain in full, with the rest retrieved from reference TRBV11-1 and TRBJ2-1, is EAEVAQSPRYKITEKSQAVAFWCDPISGHATLYWYRQILGQGPELLVQFQDESVVDDSQLPKDRFSAERLKGVDSTLKIQPAELGDSAMYLCASSPHRLAGGGGANEQFFGPGTRLTVL.

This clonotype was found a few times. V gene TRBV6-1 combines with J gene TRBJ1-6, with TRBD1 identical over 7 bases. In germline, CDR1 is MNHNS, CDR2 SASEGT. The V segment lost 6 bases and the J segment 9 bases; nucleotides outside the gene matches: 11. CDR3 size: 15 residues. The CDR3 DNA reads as TGTGCCAGCAGGCCGGACAGGACGATTTTTTCACCCCTCCACTTT. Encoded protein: CASRPDRTIFSPLHF.

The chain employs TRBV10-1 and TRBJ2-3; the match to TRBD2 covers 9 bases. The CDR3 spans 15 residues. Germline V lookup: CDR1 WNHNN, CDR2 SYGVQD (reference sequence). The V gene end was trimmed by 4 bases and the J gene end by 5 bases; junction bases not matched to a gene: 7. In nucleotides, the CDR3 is TGCGCCAGCAGTGTCCAGCGGGGGGATGGAGATACGCAGTATTTT. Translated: CASSVQRGDGDTQYF.

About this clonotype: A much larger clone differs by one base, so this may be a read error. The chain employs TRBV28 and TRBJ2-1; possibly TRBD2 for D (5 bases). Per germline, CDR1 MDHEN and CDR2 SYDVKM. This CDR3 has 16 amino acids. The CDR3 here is CASSPNLAGSHNEQFF. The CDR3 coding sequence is TGTGCCAGCAGTCCCAACCTAGCTGGCTCCCACAATGAGCAGTTCTTC.

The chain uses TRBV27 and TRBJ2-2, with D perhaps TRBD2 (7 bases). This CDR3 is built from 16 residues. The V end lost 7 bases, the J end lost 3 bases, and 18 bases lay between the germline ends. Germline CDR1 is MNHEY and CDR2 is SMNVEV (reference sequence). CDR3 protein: CASTNKGGGDTGELFF. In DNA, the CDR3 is TGTGCCAGCACCAACAAGGGAGGGGGGGACACCGGGGAGCTGTTTTTT.

The CDR3 nucleotides read TGCAGTGCCCAGGACAGTATCTACGAGCAGTACTTC. Encoded protein: CSAQDSIYEQYF. The chain has TRBV20-1 and TRBJ2-7, with TRBD1 as a possible D gene (6 bases). The germline CDR1 and CDR2 sequences are DFQATT and SNEGSKA (reference sequence). V lost 6 bases and J lost 3, with 12 bases in between. The CDR3 has 12 amino acids.

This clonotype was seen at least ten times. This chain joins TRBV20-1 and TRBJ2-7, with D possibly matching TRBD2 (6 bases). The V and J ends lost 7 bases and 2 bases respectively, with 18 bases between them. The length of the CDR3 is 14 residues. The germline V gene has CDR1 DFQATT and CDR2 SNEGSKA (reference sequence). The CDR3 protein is CSVPGGPGAYEQYF. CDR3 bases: TGCAGTGTGCCAGGCGGTCCGGGGGCCTACGAGCAGTACTTC.

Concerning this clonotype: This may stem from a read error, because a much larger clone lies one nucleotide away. This CDR3 reads CASSKTGTRETQYF. Written as DNA, the CDR3 is TGCGCCAGCAGCAAAACCGGGACAAGAGAGACCCAGTACTTC. The chain joins TRBV5-1 to TRBJ2-5; D may be TRBD1 (6 bases). The CDR3 extends over 14 amino acids. Germline-derived CDR1 and CDR2 are SGHRS and YFSETQ. Between the trimmed V and J ends, which lost 4 bases and 4 bases, there was a span of 14 bases.

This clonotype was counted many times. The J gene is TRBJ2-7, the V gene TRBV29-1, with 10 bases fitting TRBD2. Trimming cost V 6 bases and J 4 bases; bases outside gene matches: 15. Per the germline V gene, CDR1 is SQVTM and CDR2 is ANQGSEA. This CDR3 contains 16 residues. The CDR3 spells CSVKDSGGPHRYEQYF. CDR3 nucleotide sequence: TGCAGCGTCAAGGATAGCGGGGGGCCTCATCGGTACGAGCAGTACTTC.

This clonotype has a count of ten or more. The CDR3 sequence: CASSFEGQTGTF. CDR3 nucleotide sequence: TGTGCCAGCAGTTTTGAGGGACAGACGGGCACCTTC. The rearrangement joins TRBV12-3 or TRBV12-4 to TRBJ1-2; 7 bases match TRBD1. This CDR3 region has 12 residues. V dropped 3 bases and J dropped 13; count of bases not matched to a gene: 8.

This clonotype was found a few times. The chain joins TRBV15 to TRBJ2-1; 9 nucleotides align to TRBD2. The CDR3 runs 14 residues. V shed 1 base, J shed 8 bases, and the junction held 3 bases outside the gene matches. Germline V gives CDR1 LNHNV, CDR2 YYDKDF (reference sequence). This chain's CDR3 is CATSRGGGAYEQFF. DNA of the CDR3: TGTGCCACCAGCAGAGGCGGGGGGGCTTATGAGCAGTTCTTC.

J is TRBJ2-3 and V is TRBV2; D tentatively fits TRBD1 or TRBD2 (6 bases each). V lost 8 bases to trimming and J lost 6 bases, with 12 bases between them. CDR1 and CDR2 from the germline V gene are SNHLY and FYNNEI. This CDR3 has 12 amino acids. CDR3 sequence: CASGGRRDTQYF. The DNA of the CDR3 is TGTGCCAGCGGGGGGCGGCGGGATACGCAGTATTTT.

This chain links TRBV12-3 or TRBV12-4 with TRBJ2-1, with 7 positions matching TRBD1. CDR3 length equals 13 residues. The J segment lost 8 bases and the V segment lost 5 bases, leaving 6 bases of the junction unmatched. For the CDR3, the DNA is TGTGCCAGCAGTATGGGACAGTATTATGAGCAGTTCTTC. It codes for CASSMGQYYEQFF.

CDR3 sequence reads: CASRGLPPGADTQYF. The CDR3 DNA follows: TGTGCCAGCAGGGGACTCCCGCCAGGGGCAGATACGCAGTATTTT. V and J are TRBV6-1 and TRBJ2-3; D is tentatively TRBD1 or TRBD2 (6 bases each). CDR3 size: 15 residues. Trimming took 6 bases from V and 4 from J, leaving 17 bases between them. Germline V gives CDR1 MNHNS, CDR2 SASEGT.

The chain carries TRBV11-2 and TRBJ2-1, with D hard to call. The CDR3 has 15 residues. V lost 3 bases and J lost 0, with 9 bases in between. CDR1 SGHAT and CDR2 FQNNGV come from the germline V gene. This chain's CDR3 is CASSLTTSSYNEQFF. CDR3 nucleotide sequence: TGTGCCAGCAGCTTGACAACAAGCTCCTACAATGAGCAGTTCTTC.

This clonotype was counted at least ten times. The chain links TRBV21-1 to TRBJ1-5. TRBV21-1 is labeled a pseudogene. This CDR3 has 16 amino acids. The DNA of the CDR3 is TGTGCCAGCCTGAAAGGGTGGCCGAACGACGGTCAGCCCCAGCATTTT. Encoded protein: CASLKGWPNDGQPQHF.

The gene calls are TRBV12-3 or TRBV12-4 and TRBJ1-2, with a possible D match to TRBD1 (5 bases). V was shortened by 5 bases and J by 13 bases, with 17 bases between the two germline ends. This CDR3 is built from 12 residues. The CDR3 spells CASSPGGVRLTF. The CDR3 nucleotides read TGTGCCAGCAGTCCGGGGGGGGTTCGGCTCACCTTC.

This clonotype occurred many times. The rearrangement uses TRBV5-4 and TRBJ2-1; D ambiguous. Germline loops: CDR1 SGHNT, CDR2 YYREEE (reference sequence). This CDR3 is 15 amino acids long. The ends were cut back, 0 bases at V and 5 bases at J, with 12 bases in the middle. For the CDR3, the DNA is TGTGCCAGCAGCTTGGACGGGTCAGTAAACAATGAGCAGTTCTTC. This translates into CASSLDGSVNNEQFF.

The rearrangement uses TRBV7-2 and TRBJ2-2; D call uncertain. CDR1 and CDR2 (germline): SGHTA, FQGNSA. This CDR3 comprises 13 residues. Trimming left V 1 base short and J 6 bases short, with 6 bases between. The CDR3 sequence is CASSLVRSGELFF. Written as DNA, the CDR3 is TGTGCCAGCAGCTTAGTACGGTCCGGGGAGCTGTTTTTT.

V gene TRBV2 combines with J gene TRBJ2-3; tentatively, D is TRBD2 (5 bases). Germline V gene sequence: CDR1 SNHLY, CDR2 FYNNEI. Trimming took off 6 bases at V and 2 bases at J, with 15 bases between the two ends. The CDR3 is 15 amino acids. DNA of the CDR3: TGTGCCAGCAGCCCACTCGGGATTCTCACAGATACGCAGTATTTT. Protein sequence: CASSPLGILTDTQYF.